These 25 T cell receptor beta chains came from one sample sequenced in a study of CD8 T cells in Susac syndrome. When the RNA was reverse transcribed, random hexamers were used with an input of roughly 0.45 to 1 ug. One entry per CDR3 protein results from TCRdb running MiXCR on the immunoSEQ multiplex PCR reads. The table records over 100,000 distinct CDR3 sequences, 95% to 96% of them present only once. What was sequenced was CD4+ T cells from PBMCs. These receptors were collected from a human donor with Susac syndrome.

The chain links TRBV11-3 to TRBJ1-1, with D maybe TRBD1 (6 bases). The V end lost 5 bases, the J end lost 8 bases, and 18 bases lay between the germline ends. Germline V gene data show CDR1 as SGHNT and CDR2 as YENEEA. The CDR3 covers 14 residues. CDR3 DNA: TGTGCCAGCAGCCCTGGACAGTCCGGGGGCGAAGCTTTCTTT. As protein: CASSPGQSGGEAFF.

V usage is TRBV20-1 and J usage is TRBJ2-1; 8 bases are shared with TRBD1. V lost 2 bases and J lost 2; bases outside the gene matches: 5. The germline CDR1 and CDR2 sequences are DFQATT and SNEGSKA (reference sequence). CDR3 length: 15 residues. CDR3 nucleotides: TGCAGTGCTAGACGGACAGGGTTGACCTACAATGAGCAGTTCTTC. This translates into CSARRTGLTYNEQFF.

DNA for the CDR3: TGTGCCACCAGTGACCCCCTAGCGGGACGGGGGGATACGCAGTATTTT. It translates to CATSDPLAGRGDTQYF. The chain is built from TRBV24-1 and TRBJ2-3; TRBD2 agrees at 9 bases. The V gene end was trimmed by 4 bases and the J gene end by 6 bases; junction bases not matched to a gene: 10. Germline values: CDR1 KGHDR, CDR2 SFDVKD. The CDR3 is 16 amino acids.

The chain joins TRBV23-1 to TRBJ1-1; possible D gene TRBD1, 6 bases. TRBV23-1 is labeled an ORF, and its function is uncertain. Between the trimmed V and J ends, which lost 4 bases and 1 base, there was a span of 13 bases. The CDR3 runs 15 residues. CDR3 sequence reads: CASSLRGEGNTEAFF. The CDR3 bases are TGCGCCAGCAGTCTGAGGGGGGAGGGGAACACTGAAGCTTTCTTT.

The chain links TRBV29-1 to TRBJ2-5; 7 positions match TRBD2. This CDR3 has 13 residues. J lost 5 bases, V lost 5 bases, and 8 bases had no gene match. Germline CDR1 and CDR2: SQVTM and ANQGSEA. The CDR3 region is CSVISAGVETQYF. Here the CDR3 DNA reads TGCAGCGTTATTAGCGCGGGAGTTGAGACCCAGTACTTC.

The V gene is TRBV29-1, the J gene TRBJ2-1; a weak D match, TRBD1 (5 bases). Germline assignment: CDR1 SQVTM and CDR2 ANQGSEA. The CDR3 has 14 amino acids. V gave up 0 bases and J gave up 8 bases, with 14 bases separating them. CDR3 sequence reads: CSVEDPGRADEQFF. The CDR3, as DNA: TGCAGCGTTGAAGATCCAGGCAGGGCCGATGAGCAGTTCTTC.

This chain joins TRBV20-1 and TRBJ2-3; a weak D match, TRBD2 (6 bases). This CDR3 spans 12 amino acids. Trimming shortened V by 2 bases and J by 4 bases, and 7 bases separated the two germline ends. Per the germline V gene, CDR1 is DFQATT and CDR2 is SNEGSKA (reference sequence). The chain's CDR3 is CSARSSADTQYF. For the CDR3, the DNA is TGCAGTGCTAGATCTAGCGCAGATACGCAGTATTTT.

The rearrangement uses TRBV15 and TRBJ2-3, with D tentatively TRBD1 or TRBD2 (7 bases each). CDR1 and CDR2 from the germline V gene are LNHNV and YYDKDF (reference sequence). Trimming removed 5 bases at V and 7 bases at J, with 25 bases between. The CDR3 extends over 17 amino acids. The CDR3 sequence: CATSQGQWLEGGNTQYF. The CDR3 DNA sequence: TGTGCCACCAGCCAGGGACAGTGGTTGGAGGGAGGGAATACGCAGTATTTT. Looking up the rest from reference TRBV15 and TRBJ2-3 gives the full variable domain: DAMVIQNPRYQVTQFGKPVTLSCSQTLNHNVMYWYQQKSSQAPKLLFHYYDKDFNNEADTPDNFQSRRPNTSFCFLDIRSPGLGDTAMYLCATSQGQWLEGGNTQYFGPGTRLTVL.

This chain links TRBV20-1 with TRBJ2-7; 12 bases are a match to TRBD1. Germline lookup yields CDR1 DFQATT and CDR2 SNEGSKA (reference sequence). J lost 9 bases, V lost 3 bases, and 6 bases had no gene match. The CDR3 is 13 residues long. In DNA, the CDR3 is TGCAGTGCTAGGAAGGGACAGGGGGCGGTGCAGTACTTC. Protein product: CSARKGQGAVQYF.

The rearrangement links TRBV18 to TRBJ1-3; a weak D match, TRBD1 (6 bases). CDR1 is KGHSH, CDR2 LQKENI, per germline. The V and J ends lost 6 bases and 4 bases respectively, with 19 bases between them. This CDR3 comprises 16 residues. CDR3 nucleotides: TGTGCCAGCTCCGCGGTGGAGGGGGGATCCGGAAACACCATATATTTT. This gives the protein CASSAVEGGSGNTIYF.

This chain links TRBV7-2 with TRBJ1-2; 9 positions agree with TRBD1. With 4 bases clipped from V and 2 bases from J, the junction kept 5 bases outside the gene matches. The length of the CDR3 is 15 residues. From germline, CDR1 is SGHTA and CDR2 FQGNSA. The CDR3 loop is CASSSQGAQNYGYTF. The CDR3, as DNA: TGTGCCAGCAGCTCACAGGGGGCGCAAAACTATGGCTACACCTTC.

J is TRBJ2-7 and V is TRBV4-3, with D perhaps given as TRBD1 or TRBD2 (5 bases each). The CDR3 extends over 16 amino acids. V shed 3 bases and J shed 3 bases, with 18 bases lying between them. The V gene's germline CDR1 is LGHNA and CDR2 YSLEER. CDR3: CASSHSLAGRDYEQYF. The CDR3 region has the DNA TGCGCCAGCAGCCACTCCCTTGCGGGCAGGGACTACGAGCAGTACTTC.

The CDR3 loop reads CASSVDRVGVEAFF. The CDR3 nucleotides read TGTGCCAGCAGCGTGGACAGGGTTGGCGTTGAAGCTTTCTTT. The V call is TRBV5-6, the J call TRBJ1-1, with 8 bases fitting TRBD1. With V trimmed by 4 bases and J by 7 bases, 9 bases remained unmatched. This CDR3 contains 14 residues. The germline V gene encodes CDR1 SGHDT and CDR2 YYEEEE. Supplemented by reference TRBV5-6 and TRBJ1-1, the full variable domain reads DAGVTQSPTHLIKTRGQQVTLRCSPKSGHDTVSWYQQALGQGPQFIFQYYEEEERQRGNFPDRFSGHQFPNYSSELNVNALLLGDSALYLCASSVDRVGVEAFFGQGTRLTVV.

The CDR3 is CAISPTAGGVTYEQYF. DNA of the CDR3: TGTGCCATCAGTCCCACAGCGGGAGGGGTCACCTACGAGCAGTACTTC. The chain has TRBV10-3 and TRBJ2-7; TRBD2 agrees at 10 bases. V was clipped by 5 bases and J by 2 bases; unmatched bases: 9. CDR1 and CDR2 (germline): ENHRY, SYGVKD. CDR3 size: 16 residues.

The V call is TRBV5-4, the J call TRBJ2-5, with a tentative D call TRBD1 (6 bases). With 5 bases removed from V and 5 bases from J, the gap between germline ends came to 13 bases. CDR3 length equals 13 residues. Germline assignment: CDR1 SGHNT and CDR2 YYREEE (reference sequence). CDR3 bases: TGTGCCAGCAGGCCCGGACAGAGGGAGACCCAGTACTTC. Its protein product is CASRPGQRETQYF.

This clonotype was counted a few times. The chain combines TRBV5-5 with TRBJ1-2; D is perhaps TRBD1 (6 bases). V was trimmed by 4 bases and J by 6 bases, leaving 10 bases between them. This CDR3 is 12 amino acids long. Germline CDR1 SGHKS, CDR2 YYEKEE (reference sequence). CDR3 sequence (DNA): TGTGCCAGCAGCAAAGGGGGTAATGGCTACACCTTC. Amino acids: CASSKGGNGYTF. The complete variable domain, with remaining parts taken from reference TRBV5-5 and TRBJ1-2, reads DAGVTQSPTHLIKTRGQQVTLRCSPISGHKSVSWYQQVLGQGPQFIFQYYEKEERGRGNFPDRFSARQFPNYSSELNVNALLLGDSALYLCASSKGGNGYTFGSGTRLTVV.

The rearrangement uses TRBV20-1 and TRBJ1-2; 8 nucleotides match TRBD1. Germline CDR1 is DFQATT and CDR2 is SNEGSKA (reference sequence). The CDR3 extends over 13 amino acids. This chain's CDR3 is CGVWDRTFRGYTF. Written as DNA, the CDR3 is TGCGGTGTGTGGGACAGGACCTTTCGGGGCTACACCTTC.

The chain joins TRBV18 to TRBJ1-5; D not certain. The CDR3 has 13 amino acids. Looked up from germline, CDR1 is KGHSH and CDR2 is LQKENI. Trimming cost V 6 bases and J 6 bases, with 12 bases left between them. CDR3 region: CASSEATSQPQHF. CDR3 sequence (DNA): TGTGCCAGCTCCGAGGCCACAAGTCAGCCCCAGCATTTT.

This clonotype was counted between two and nine times. The chain is built from TRBV4-2 and TRBJ2-5; D remains ambiguous. Between the trimmed V and J ends, which lost 1 base and 5 bases, there was a span of 8 bases. The CDR3 has 13 residues. Germline V CDR1 and CDR2: LGHNA, YNFKEQ. CDR3 region: CASSQGVGETQYF. In DNA form, the CDR3 reads TGTGCCAGCAGCCAAGGGGTGGGGGAGACCCAGTACTTC.

The chain combines TRBV7-9 with TRBJ2-3; 9 positions agree with TRBD2. V was clipped by 0 bases and J by 1 base; unmatched bases: 2. This CDR3 contains 16 residues. Germline CDR1 and CDR2: SEHNR and FQNEAQ (reference sequence). DNA for the CDR3: TGTGCCAGCAGCTTAGCTGCTAGCGGGGGCACAGATACGCAGTATTTT. This encodes CASSLAASGGTDTQYF.

The CDR3 is CAWNRPESYEQYF. The CDR3 DNA is TGTGCCTGGAATCGACCGGAGAGCTACGAGCAGTACTTC. The chain joins TRBV30 to TRBJ2-7; D is undetermined. Germline V gene sequence: CDR1 GTSNPN, CDR2 SVGIG (reference sequence). Trimming took off 4 bases at V and 3 bases at J, with 13 bases between the two ends. This CDR3 comprises 13 residues.

The rearrangement links TRBV30 to TRBJ1-1, with 9 positions matching TRBD1. V shed 3 bases, J shed 5 bases, and the junction held 10 bases outside the gene matches. The CDR3 is 15 residues long. The germline V gene encodes CDR1 GTSNPN and CDR2 SVGIG (reference sequence). CDR3 sequence (DNA): TGTGCCTGGAGGGGATTGGGACAGGGAAGGACTGAAGCTTTCTTT. Amino acids: CAWRGLGQGRTEAFF.

The CDR3 here is CRVWARVMNTEAFF. The DNA of the CDR3 is TGCAGAGTCTGGGCACGGGTGATGAACACTGAAGCTTTCTTT. This chain connects TRBV29-1 to TRBJ1-1; D gene uncertain. Germline CDR1 and CDR2: SQVTM and ANQGSEA. CDR3 length equals 14 residues.

The gene calls are TRBV12-3 or TRBV12-4 and TRBJ1-1, with TRBD1 matching over 12 bases. The CDR3 is 15 amino acids. J lost 6 bases, V lost 3 bases, and 5 bases had no gene match. The CDR3 loop reads CASSFGTGGFAEAFF. CDR3 DNA sequence: TGTGCCAGCAGTTTTGGGACAGGGGGCTTTGCTGAAGCTTTCTTT.

The V and J genes are TRBV5-4 and TRBJ2-1; D gene unclear. The germline V gene encodes CDR1 SGHNT and CDR2 YYREEE (reference sequence). This CDR3 is 15 amino acids long. The V end lost 0 bases, the J end lost 6 bases, and 13 bases lay between the germline ends. The CDR3 bases are TGTGCCAGCAGCTTGGATGGCACTATCTCCAATGAGCAGTTCTTC. Its protein product is CASSLDGTISNEQFF.